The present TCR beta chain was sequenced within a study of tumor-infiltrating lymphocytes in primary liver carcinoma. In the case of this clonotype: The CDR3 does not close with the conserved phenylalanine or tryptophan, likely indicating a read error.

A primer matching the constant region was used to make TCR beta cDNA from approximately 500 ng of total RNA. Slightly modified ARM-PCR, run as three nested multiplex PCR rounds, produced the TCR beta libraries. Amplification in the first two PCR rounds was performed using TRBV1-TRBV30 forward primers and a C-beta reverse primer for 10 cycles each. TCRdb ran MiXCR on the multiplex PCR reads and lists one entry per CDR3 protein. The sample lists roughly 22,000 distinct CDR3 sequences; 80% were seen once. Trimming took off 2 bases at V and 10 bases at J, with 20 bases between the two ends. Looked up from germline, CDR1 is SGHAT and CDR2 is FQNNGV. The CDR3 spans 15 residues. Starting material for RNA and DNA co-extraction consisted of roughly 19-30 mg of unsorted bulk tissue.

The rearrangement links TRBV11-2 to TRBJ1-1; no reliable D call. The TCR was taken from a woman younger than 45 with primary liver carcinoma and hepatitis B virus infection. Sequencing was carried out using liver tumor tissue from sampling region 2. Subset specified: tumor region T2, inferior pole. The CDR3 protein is CASSLKRGRLNGAFS. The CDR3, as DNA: TGTGCCAGCAGCTTAAAAAGAGGGAGATTAAATGGAGCTTTCTCT.